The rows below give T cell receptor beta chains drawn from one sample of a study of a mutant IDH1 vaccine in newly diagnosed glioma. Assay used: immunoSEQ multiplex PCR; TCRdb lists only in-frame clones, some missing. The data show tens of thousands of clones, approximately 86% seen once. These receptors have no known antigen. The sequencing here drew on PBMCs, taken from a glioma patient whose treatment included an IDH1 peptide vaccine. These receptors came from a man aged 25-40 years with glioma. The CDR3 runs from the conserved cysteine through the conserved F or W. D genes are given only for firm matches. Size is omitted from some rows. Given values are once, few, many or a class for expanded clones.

CDR3: CASRVPGHPYEQYF
DNA: TGTGCCAGCAGAGTTCCGGGACACCCCTACGAGCAGTACTTC
length: 14
D: .
J: TRBJ2-7
size: .
V: TRBV6-1

CDR3: CASSLDQSWGTSSQETQYF
DNA: TGTGCCAGCAGCTTAGATCAATCGTGGGGGACATCCTCCCAAGAGACCCAGTACTTC
length: 19
D: .
J: TRBJ2-5
size: once
V: TRBV7-2

CDR3: CASSNRGGNEKLFF
DNA: TGTGCCAGCAGTAACAGGGGGGGGAATGAAAAACTGTTTTTT
length: 14
D: TRBD1
J: TRBJ1-4
size: .
V: TRBV6-1

CDR3: CASSSSGGSYGYTF
DNA: TGTGCCAGCAGTTCCTCCGGGGGGTCCTATGGCTACACCTTC
length: 14
D: .
J: TRBJ1-2
size: .
V: TRBV28

CDR3: CASSPGRNNQPQHF
DNA: TGTGCCAGCAGCCCGGGACGGAACAATCAGCCCCAGCATTTT
length: 14
D: .
J: TRBJ1-5
size: .
V: TRBV5-5

CDR3: CASTPRSGPGAKNIQYF
DNA: TGTGCCAGTACCCCCCGATCGGGCCCGGGAGCCAAAAACATTCAGTACTTC
length: 17
D: .
J: TRBJ2-4
size: .
V: TRBV19

CDR3: CASSQPPWGDGRVNEQFF
DNA: TGTGCCAGCAGCCAACCCCCCTGGGGGGACGGGAGAGTCAATGAGCAGTTCTTC
length: 18
D: .
J: TRBJ2-1
size: .
V: TRBV5-6

CDR3: CGVRTSENTGELFF
DNA: TGCGGCGTTAGGACTAGCGAGAACACCGGGGAGCTGTTTTTT
length: 14
D: TRBD2
J: TRBJ2-2
size: .
V: TRBV29-1

CDR3: CASSSGWDGTGELFF
DNA: TGTGCCAGCAGCTCAGGATGGGATGGCACCGGGGAGCTGTTTTTT
length: 15
D: .
J: TRBJ2-2
size: .
V: TRBV7-9

CDR3: CASSVGRVSGNTIYF
DNA: TGTGCCAGCAGCGTAGGGAGGGTCTCTGGAAACACCATATATTTT
length: 15
D: .
J: TRBJ1-3
size: .
V: TRBV9

CDR3: CAWRSISEQYF
DNA: TGTGCCTGGAGAAGTATAAGCGAGCAGTACTTC
length: 11
D: .
J: TRBJ2-7
size: .
V: TRBV30

CDR3: CASSTDRDTEAFF
DNA: TGTGCCAGCAGCACGGACAGGGACACTGAAGCTTTCTTT
length: 13
D: TRBD1
J: TRBJ1-1
size: .
V: TRBV7-7

CDR3: CASSGRLAGGRETQYF
DNA: TGTGCCAGCAGCGGTCGACTAGCGGGGGGGCGCGAGACCCAGTACTTC
length: 16
D: TRBD2
J: TRBJ2-5
size: .
V: TRBV9

CDR3: CASSSNTRASYGYTF
DNA: TGTGCCAGCAGTTCCAATACTAGGGCATCCTATGGCTACACCTTC
length: 15
D: .
J: TRBJ1-2
size: .
V: TRBV7-9

CDR3: CASSDVRARDTQYF
DNA: TGTGCCAGCAGTGACGTTAGGGCTAGAGATACGCAGTATTTT
length: 14
D: .
J: TRBJ2-3
size: .
V: TRBV2

CDR3: CASSLGGPQFF
DNA: TGTGCCAGCAGCTTAGGGGGGCCCCAGTTCTTC
length: 11
D: .
J: TRBJ2-1
size: once
V: TRBV7-2

CDR3: CASSFGRGTDTQYF
DNA: TGTGCCAGCAGCTTCGGCAGGGGCACAGATACGCAGTATTTT
length: 14
D: .
J: TRBJ2-3
size: .
V: TRBV5-6

CDR3: CASSDLSTGTGYTF
DNA: TGTGCCAGCAGTGATCTTTCGACGGGAACGGGCTACACCTTC
length: 14
D: .
J: TRBJ1-2
size: .
V: TRBV25-1

CDR3: CASSLETGAQETQYF
DNA: TGTGCCAGCAGCTTGGAAACGGGGGCCCAAGAGACCCAGTACTTC
length: 15
D: .
J: TRBJ2-5
size: .
V: TRBV5-4

CDR3: CASSPDWQETQYF
DNA: TGTGCCAGCAGCCCCGACTGGCAAGAGACCCAGTACTTC
length: 13
D: .
J: TRBJ2-5
size: .
V: TRBV7-2

CDR3: CASSYSRRNEQFF
DNA: TGTGCCAGCAGTTACTCGAGGCGAAATGAGCAGTTCTTC
length: 13
D: .
J: TRBJ2-1
size: .
V: TRBV6-5

CDR3: CASSFEGGADTQYF
DNA: TGTGCCAGCAGTTTCGAGGGAGGGGCAGATACGCAGTATTTT
length: 14
D: TRBD2
J: TRBJ2-3
size: once
V: TRBV27

CDR3: CASSPGTSGGYTF
DNA: TGTGCCTCGAGTCCCGGGACATCTGGAGGCTACACCTTC
length: 13
D: .
J: TRBJ1-2
size: .
V: TRBV30

CDR3: CASSVGQGAYEQYF
DNA: TGTGCCAGCAGCGTAGGACAGGGCGCCTACGAGCAGTACTTC
length: 14
D: TRBD1
J: TRBJ2-7
size: .
V: TRBV9

CDR3: CASSRSQKVDTEAFF
DNA: TGCGCCAGCAGCCGAAGTCAGAAGGTTGACACTGAAGCTTTCTTT
length: 15
D: .
J: TRBJ1-1
size: .
V: TRBV4-1

CDR3: CASSYGTPDQPQHF
DNA: TGTGCCAGCAGTTACGGGACACCAGATCAGCCCCAGCATTTT
length: 14
D: .
J: TRBJ1-5
size: .
V: TRBV27

CDR3: CASSGGLADLSTDTQYF
DNA: TGTGCCAGCAGCGGAGGACTAGCGGATCTTAGCACAGATACGCAGTATTTT
length: 17
D: TRBD2
J: TRBJ2-3
size: .
V: TRBV9

CDR3: CASSWDSTDTQYF
DNA: TGTGCCAGCAGTTGGGACAGTACAGATACGCAGTATTTT
length: 13
D: TRBD1
J: TRBJ2-3
size: .
V: TRBV6-1

CDR3: CASSLVWGMAGGKYNEQFF
DNA: TGTGCCAGCAGCTTAGTTTGGGGTATGGCGGGAGGGAAGTACAATGAGCAGTTCTTC
length: 19
D: TRBD2
J: TRBJ2-1
size: .
V: TRBV7-6

CDR3: CSALPGGGYEQYF
DNA: TGCAGCGCCCTTCCCGGAGGCGGCTACGAGCAGTACTTC
length: 13
D: .
J: TRBJ2-7
size: .
V: TRBV29-1

CDR3: CASSLSRASNEQFF
DNA: TGTGCCAGCAGTTTATCGAGGGCCAGCAATGAGCAGTTCTTC
length: 14
D: .
J: TRBJ2-1
size: .
V: TRBV27

CDR3: CASSFSPGVRYEQYF
DNA: TGTGCCAGCAGTTTTTCTCCGGGAGTAAGGTACGAGCAGTACTTC
length: 15
D: .
J: TRBJ2-7
size: few
V: TRBV28

CDR3: CASDSGNTIYF
DNA: TGTGCTTCAGACTCTGGAAACACCATATATTTT
length: 11
D: .
J: TRBJ1-3
size: few
V: TRBV30

CDR3: CASSRIAGGPADTQYF
DNA: TGTGCCAGCAGCCGCATAGCGGGGGGGCCAGCAGATACGCAGTATTTT
length: 16
D: TRBD2
J: TRBJ2-3
size: .
V: TRBV13

CDR3: CASSEGLLYQPQHF
DNA: TGTGCCAGCAGTGAGGGACTTCTTTATCAGCCCCAGCATTTT
length: 14
D: .
J: TRBJ1-5
size: .
V: TRBV2

CDR3: CASSPLRGGNTEAFF
DNA: TGTGCCAGCAGCCCCTTAAGGGGGGGGAACACTGAAGCTTTCTTT
length: 15
D: .
J: TRBJ1-1
size: .
V: TRBV7-9

CDR3: CASSTGRGNEKLFF
DNA: TGCGCCAGCAGCACCGGACGGGGGAATGAAAAACTGTTTTTT
length: 14
D: .
J: TRBJ1-4
size: .
V: TRBV5-1

CDR3: CASSEGRGRDSPLHF
DNA: TGTGCCAGCAGTGAAGGCAGGGGGCGAGATTCACCCCTCCACTTT
length: 15
D: TRBD1
J: TRBJ1-6
size: .
V: TRBV6-1

CDR3: CASSLEGSPNEKLFF
DNA: TGTGCCAGCAGCTTGGAGGGATCTCCAAATGAAAAACTGTTTTTT
length: 15
D: .
J: TRBJ1-4
size: .
V: TRBV5-6

CDR3: CASSLGRGQMNTEAFF
DNA: TGCGCCAGCAGCTTGGGTAGGGGACAGATGAACACTGAAGCTTTCTTT
length: 16
D: TRBD1
J: TRBJ1-1
size: .
V: TRBV5-1

CDR3: CASSPLGTEAFF
DNA: TGCGCCAGCAGCCCTCTCGGCACTGAAGCTTTCTTT
length: 12
D: .
J: TRBJ1-1
size: .
V: TRBV5-1

CDR3: CASSQEVTATQYF
DNA: TGCGCCAGCAGCCAAGAGGTCACAGCTACGCAGTATTTT
length: 13
D: .
J: TRBJ2-3
size: .
V: TRBV4-3

CDR3: CAISVGTGIYEQYF
DNA: TGTGCCATCAGTGTCGGGACAGGTATCTACGAGCAGTACTTC
length: 14
D: TRBD1
J: TRBJ2-7
size: once
V: TRBV10-3

CDR3: CASSLKGTSGRIGRGELFF
DNA: TGTGCCAGCAGCTTAAAAGGGACTAGCGGGAGGATTGGGCGCGGGGAGCTGTTTTTT
length: 19
D: TRBD2
J: TRBJ2-2
size: .
V: TRBV7-3

CDR3: CASRMGKREWDEQYF
DNA: TGTGCCAGCAGGATGGGGAAGCGGGAGTGGGACGAGCAGTACTTC
length: 15
D: TRBD2
J: TRBJ2-7
size: .
V: TRBV6-4

CDR3: CASSQPPPNTEAFF
DNA: TGCGCCAGCAGCCAACCACCACCGAACACTGAAGCTTTCTTT
length: 14
D: .
J: TRBJ1-1
size: .
V: TRBV4-1

CDR3: CASSQGQEAFF
DNA: TGTGCCAGCAGCCAAGGGCAGGAAGCTTTCTTT
length: 11
D: .
J: TRBJ1-1
size: .
V: TRBV4-2

CDR3: CASSSLELLAGGLEQYF
DNA: TGTGCCAGCAGCTCCCTGGAATTGTTAGCGGGGGGGCTCGAGCAGTACTTC
length: 17
D: TRBD2
J: TRBJ2-7
size: .
V: TRBV5-6

CDR3: CASSRREGPEAFF
DNA: TGTGCCAGTAGTAGAAGGGAAGGCCCTGAAGCTTTCTTT
length: 13
D: .
J: TRBJ1-1
size: once
V: TRBV19

CDR3: CASSLRPENTEAFF
DNA: TGTGCCAGCAGCTTAAGGCCGGAGAACACTGAAGCTTTCTTT
length: 14
D: .
J: TRBJ1-1
size: .
V: TRBV7-9

CDR3: CASSLRDYNEQFF
DNA: TGTGCCAGCAGCTTAAGGGATTACAATGAGCAGTTCTTC
length: 13
D: .
J: TRBJ2-1
size: .
V: TRBV7-9

CDR3: CASSSMGGDEKLFF
DNA: TGCGCCAGCAGCTCGATGGGGGGAGATGAAAAACTGTTTTTT
length: 14
D: .
J: TRBJ1-4
size: .
V: TRBV5-1

CDR3: CASSQDGDSREQYF
DNA: TGCGCCAGCAGCCAAGACGGGGACAGTAGAGAGCAGTACTTC
length: 14
D: TRBD1
J: TRBJ2-7
size: .
V: TRBV4-3

CDR3: CASGSGNTEAFF
DNA: TGTGCCAGCGGATCAGGGAACACTGAAGCTTTCTTT
length: 12
D: .
J: TRBJ1-1
size: .
V: TRBV27

CDR3: CASSTFGSLDAEAFF
DNA: TGTGCCAGCAGCACCTTTGGGTCCCTGGACGCTGAAGCTTTCTTT
length: 15
D: .
J: TRBJ1-1
size: .
V: TRBV5-8

CDR3: CASSTTTSGGRDEQYF
DNA: TGTGCCAGCAGTACAACGACTAGCGGGGGCCGGGACGAGCAGTACTTC
length: 16
D: TRBD2
J: TRBJ2-7
size: once
V: TRBV27

CDR3: CASHPSGLGPGELFF
DNA: TGTGCCAGCCATCCTTCAGGACTAGGACCCGGGGAGCTGTTTTTT
length: 15
D: TRBD2
J: TRBJ2-2
size: .
V: TRBV28